This is a list of T cell receptor beta chains from one sample in a study of blood T cells in healthy people across ages. One entry per CDR3 protein results from TCRdb running MiXCR on the 5' RACE reads. The table has fewer than 650,000 distinct CDR3 sequences, roughly a quarter seen once. The sample also formed part of further work on T cells of mothers and their children.

Sequencing was performed on blood. These receptors were obtained from a boy aged 2 to 10 in good health. CDR3s include the opening cysteine and the closing phenylalanine or tryptophan. D genes are given only for firm matches. Clone size is given for some rows only: seen once, a few or many times, or a class if the clone is expanded.

clone_size,d_call,cdr3_length,j_call,v_call,cdr3_aa,cdr3_nt
NA,NA,11,TRBJ2-5,TRBV18,CASATPETQYF,TGTGCCAGCGCCACCCCCGAGACCCAGTACTTC
few,NA,14,TRBJ2-7,TRBV20-1,CSASKMGPPYEQYF,TGCAGTGCTAGTAAAATGGGACCTCCCTACGAGCAGTACTTC
NA,NA,13,TRBJ2-5,TRBV12-3/TRBV12-4,CASSNGLGETQYF,TGTGCCAGCAGCAACGGACTGGGAGAGACCCAGTACTTC
NA,NA,14,TRBJ2-5,TRBV15,CATSRGTDQETQYF,TGTGCCACCAGCAGAGGGACAGATCAAGAGACCCAGTACTTC
few,NA,14,TRBJ1-3,TRBV29-1,CSVGGDSPGNTIYF,TGCAGCGTGGGAGGGGATTCTCCTGGAAACACCATATATTTT
few,NA,14,TRBJ1-1,TRBV30,CAWSTRQLPTEAFF,TGTGCCTGGAGTACCCGACAACTCCCCACTGAAGCTTTCTTT
NA,NA,14,TRBJ2-4,TRBV5-1,CASSPETGLNIQYF,TGCGCCAGCAGCCCCGAGACAGGTCTGAACATCCAGTACTTC
NA,NA,18,TRBJ1-1,TRBV3-1,CASSQEWGLSLGNTEAFF,TGTGCCAGCAGCCAAGAGTGGGGACTATCTTTGGGGAACACTGAAGCTTTCTTT
few,TRBD2,15,TRBJ2-1,TRBV10-2,CAGSDPSGSEGEQFF,TGCGCCGGCAGTGACCCTAGCGGGAGTGAGGGTGAGCAGTTCTTC
NA,NA,13,TRBJ2-7,TRBV7-2,CASSWKGTGEQYF,TGTGCCAGCAGCTGGAAGGGTACGGGCGAGCAGTACTTC
NA,NA,17,TRBJ2-5,TRBV14,CASSQVVAGLYQETQYF,TGTGCCAGCAGCCAAGTGGTGGCTGGACTGTACCAAGAGACCCAGTACTTC
few,NA,13,TRBJ2-6,TRBV6-5,CASGGSGANVLTF,TGTGCCAGCGGGGGTTCTGGGGCCAACGTCCTGACTTTC
NA,NA,14,TRBJ2-7,TRBV11-2,CASSLLGGVREQYF,TGTGCCAGCAGCTTATTAGGGGGAGTGCGCGAGCAGTACTTC
NA,TRBD1,18,TRBJ2-2,TRBV12-5,CASGLARTGKMNTGELFF,TGTGCTAGTGGTTTGGCCCGGACAGGGAAGATGAACACCGGGGAGCTGTTTTTT
NA,NA,14,TRBJ2-1,TRBV11-2,CASSLDGGNNEQFF,TGTGCCAGCAGCTTAGATGGTGGGAACAATGAGCAGTTCTTC
NA,NA,11,TRBJ2-7,TRBV5-1,CASSWNGEQYF,TGCGCCAGCAGCTGGAACGGGGAGCAGTACTTC
few,TRBD1,15,TRBJ2-5,TRBV7-8,CASSWYRGLEETQYF,TGTGCCAGCAGCTGGTACAGGGGGCTTGAAGAGACCCAGTACTTC
few,NA,15,TRBJ2-3,TRBV13,CASSQGTTRVDTQYF,TGTGCCAGCAGCCAGGGGACTACCCGTGTGGATACGCAGTATTTT
NA,NA,16,TRBJ2-6,TRBV21-1,CASSTGEMEGANVLTF,TGTGCCAGCAGCACGGGAGAGATGGAAGGGGCCAACGTCCTGACTTTC
few,TRBD2,16,TRBJ2-1,TRBV6-5,CASSYSRRGGYNEQFF,TGTGCCAGCAGTTACTCGAGGCGGGGGGGATACAATGAGCAGTTCTTC
few,NA,13,TRBJ2-7,TRBV7-9,CASSLSHLAEQYF,TGTGCCAGCAGCCTCTCCCACTTAGCGGAGCAGTACTTC
few,TRBD2,14,TRBJ2-5,TRBV5-5,CASSEDGRIGTQYF,TGTGCCAGCAGCGAGGACGGGAGGATTGGGACCCAGTACTTC
NA,NA,18,TRBJ2-1,TRBV27,CASSLRYSVGRRYNEQFF,TGTGCCAGCAGTTTACGCTATTCGGTAGGGCGGCGGTACAATGAGCAGTTCTTC
NA,NA,12,TRBJ2-5,TRBV5-1,CASHVGVETQYF,TGCGCCAGCCACGTGGGGGTCGAGACCCAGTACTTC
NA,NA,11,TRBJ1-2,TRBV25-1,CAVSDFDGYTF,TGTGCCGTATCGGACTTTGATGGCTACACCTTC
NA,NA,14,TRBJ1-1,TRBV12-3/TRBV12-4,CASSLREGNTEAFF,TGTGCCAGCAGCCTAAGGGAAGGGAACACTGAAGCTTTCTTT
many,NA,14,TRBJ2-1,TRBV4-3,CASSQEGTYNEQFF,TGCGCCAGCAGCCAAGAGGGGACTTACAATGAGCAGTTCTTC
NA,NA,16,TRBJ2-5,TRBV5-1,CASSLRGRGVEETQYF,TGCGCCAGCAGCTTGAGAGGGAGAGGGGTTGAAGAGACCCAGTACTTC
once,NA,13,TRBJ2-7,TRBV29-1,CSVTQGPQYEQSF,TGCAGCGTAACCCAAGGACCACAGTACGAGCAGTCCTTC
few,NA,14,TRBJ1-2,TRBV7-2,CASSFWGAGYGYTF,TGTGCCAGCAGCTTTTGGGGGGCAGGCTATGGCTACACCTTC
few,TRBD2,15,TRBJ2-1,TRBV2,CASSDVAGGYNEQFF,TGTGCCAGCAGTGATGTAGCGGGGGGTTACAATGAGCAGTTCTTC